This TCR beta chain was profiled in a study of CD8 T cells in ankylosing spondylitis. The study, taken as a whole, reports: Seemingly distinctive of ankylosing spondylitis blood was a TCR beta motif formed by eight highly homologous variants. As for the disease-linked clones, they showed a CD8+ phenotype and occurred at relatively low frequencies in peripheral blood. Disease-associated clones were reportedly significantly overrepresented in matched ankylosing spondylitis synovial fluid.

Making the TCR beta libraries involved quantitative 5'-RACE with molecular barcodes. TCRdb used MiXCR to reprocess the 5' RACE reads, holding one entry per CDR3 protein. The sample consists of under 250,000 distinct CDR3 sequences, 7% to 8% of them appearing once. The CDR3 runs to 14 residues. The V gene's germline CDR1 is MNHEY and CDR2 SVGAGI. V lost 3 bases to trimming and J lost 1 base, with 9 bases between them. This clonotype was detected ten times or more. Its target is not known. The genes are TRBV6-5 and TRBJ1-1; D is unclear. The sample consisted of blood, either unsorted or a sorted T cell fraction (not recorded which). The source is a male donor with ankylosing spondylitis. CDR3 nucleotide sequence: TGTGCCAGCAGTTATCACGGTACGAACACTGAAGCTTTCTTT. Protein product: CASSYHGTNTEAFF.